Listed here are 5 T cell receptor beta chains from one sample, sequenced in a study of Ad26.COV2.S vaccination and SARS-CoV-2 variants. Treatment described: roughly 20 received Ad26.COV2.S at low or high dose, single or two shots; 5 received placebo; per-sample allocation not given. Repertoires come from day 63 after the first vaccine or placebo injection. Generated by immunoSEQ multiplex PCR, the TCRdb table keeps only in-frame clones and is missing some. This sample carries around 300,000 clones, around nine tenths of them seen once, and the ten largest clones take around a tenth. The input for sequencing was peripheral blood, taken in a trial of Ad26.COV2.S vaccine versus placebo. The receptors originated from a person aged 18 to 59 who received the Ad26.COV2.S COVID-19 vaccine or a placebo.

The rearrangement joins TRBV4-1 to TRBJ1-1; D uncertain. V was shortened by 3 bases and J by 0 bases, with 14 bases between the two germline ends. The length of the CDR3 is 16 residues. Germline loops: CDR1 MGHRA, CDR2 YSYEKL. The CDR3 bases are TGCGCCAGCAGCCAGAACAGCGATTATGTGAACACTGAAGCTTTCTTT. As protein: CASSQNSDYVNTEAFF.

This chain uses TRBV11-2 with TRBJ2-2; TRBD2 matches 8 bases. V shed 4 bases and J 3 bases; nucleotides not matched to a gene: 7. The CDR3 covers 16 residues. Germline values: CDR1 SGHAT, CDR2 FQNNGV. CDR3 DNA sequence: TGTGCCAGCAGCTCTTTAGCGGGAAGGGACACCGGGGAGCTGTTTTTT. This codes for CASSSLAGRDTGELFF.

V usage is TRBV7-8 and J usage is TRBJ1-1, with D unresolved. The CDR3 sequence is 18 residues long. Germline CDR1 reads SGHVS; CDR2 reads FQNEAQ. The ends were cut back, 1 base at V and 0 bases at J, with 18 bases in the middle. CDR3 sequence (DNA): TGTGCCAGCAGCTTAGAAAGATGGCAGTCTGTTCTGAACACTGAAGCTTTCTTT. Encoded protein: CASSLERWQSVLNTEAFF.

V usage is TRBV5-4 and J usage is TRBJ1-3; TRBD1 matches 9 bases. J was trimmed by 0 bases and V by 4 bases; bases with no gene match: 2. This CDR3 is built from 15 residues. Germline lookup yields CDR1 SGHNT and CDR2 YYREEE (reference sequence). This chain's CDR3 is CASSRTGASGNTIYF. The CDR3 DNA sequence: TGTGCCAGCAGCCGGACAGGGGCCTCTGGAAACACCATATATTTT.

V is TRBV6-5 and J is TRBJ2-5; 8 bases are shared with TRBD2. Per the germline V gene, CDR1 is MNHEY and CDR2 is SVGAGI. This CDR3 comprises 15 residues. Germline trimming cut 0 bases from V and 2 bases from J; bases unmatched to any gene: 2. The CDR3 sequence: CASSYSGGGQETQYF. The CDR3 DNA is TGTGCCAGCAGTTACTCCGGGGGGGGGCAAGAGACCCAGTACTTC.